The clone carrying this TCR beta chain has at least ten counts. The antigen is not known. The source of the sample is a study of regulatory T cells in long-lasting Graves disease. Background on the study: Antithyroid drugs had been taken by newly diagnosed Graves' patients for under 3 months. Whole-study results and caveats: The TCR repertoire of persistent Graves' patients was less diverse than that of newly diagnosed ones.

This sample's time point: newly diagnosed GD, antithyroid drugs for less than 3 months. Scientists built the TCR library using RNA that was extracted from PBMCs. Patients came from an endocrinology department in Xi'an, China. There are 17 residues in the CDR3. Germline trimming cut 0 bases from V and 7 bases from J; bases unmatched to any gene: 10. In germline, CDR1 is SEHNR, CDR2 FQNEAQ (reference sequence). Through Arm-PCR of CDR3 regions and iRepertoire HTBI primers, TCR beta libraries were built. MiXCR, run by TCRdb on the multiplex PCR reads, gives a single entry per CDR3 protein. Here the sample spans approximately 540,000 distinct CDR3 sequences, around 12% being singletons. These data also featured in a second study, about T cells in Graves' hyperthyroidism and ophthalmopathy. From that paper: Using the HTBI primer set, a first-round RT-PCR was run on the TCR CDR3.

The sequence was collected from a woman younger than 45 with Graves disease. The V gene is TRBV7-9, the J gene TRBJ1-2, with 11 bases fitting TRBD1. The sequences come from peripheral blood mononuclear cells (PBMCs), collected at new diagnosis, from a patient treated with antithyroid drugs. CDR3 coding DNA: TGTGCCAGCAGCTTAGCTGGGACAGGGGGTTCGGGTTTTGGCTACACCTTC. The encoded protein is CASSLAGTGGSGFGYTF.